These 26 T cell receptor beta chains were all obtained from the same sample, sequenced in a study of radiation and T cells in renal cell carcinoma. The assay was immunoSEQ multiplex PCR, and TCRdb's table has in-frame clones only and misses some. The repertoire holds roughly 60,000 clones, around 78% seen once, with about 6.8% in the top ten. Described time point: blood 2 weeks post-SBRT. As for treatment: 15 Gy SBRT to primary tumor, nephrectomy 4 weeks later. The input for sequencing was blood, taken from a patient whose treatment included radiotherapy and nephrectomy. Source of these receptors: a man aged 55 to 69 with renal cell carcinoma.

The CDR3 protein is CASARGGSTDTQYF. CDR3 bases: TGTGCCAGCGCGAGAGGTGGTAGCACAGATACGCAGTATTTT. The chain links TRBV7-3 to TRBJ2-3; D gene unclear. From germline, CDR1 is SGHTA and CDR2 FQGTGA. V lost 8 bases, J lost 0 bases, and 12 bases lay in between. The CDR3 consists of 14 residues.

The rearrangement joins TRBV11-3 to TRBJ1-3, with 10 bases matching TRBD1. Losses at the gene ends were 5 bases for V and 2 bases for J; bases not matched to a gene: 6. CDR1 SGHNT and CDR2 YENEEA come from the germline V gene. This CDR3 has 16 residues. DNA for the CDR3: TGTGCCAGCAGCCCGGGACAGGGGAGGACTGGAAACACCATATATTTT. As protein: CASSPGQGRTGNTIYF.

The chain employs TRBV7-9 and TRBJ1-1; D perhaps matches TRBD1 (6 bases). In germline, CDR1 is SEHNR, CDR2 FQNEAQ (reference sequence). The CDR3 is 14 residues long. With 7 bases removed from V and 3 bases from J, the gap between germline ends came to 15 bases. The CDR3, as DNA: TGTGCCAGCACTGGGGGCGTGGGGTACACTGAAGCTTTCTTT. Amino acids: CASTGGVGYTEAFF.

The rearrangement joins TRBV6-4 to TRBJ2-3; D is perhaps TRBD2 (5 bases). The germline gives CDR1 MRHNA, CDR2 SNTAGT. The CDR3 runs to 14 residues. V lost 2 bases, J lost 0 bases, and 6 bases lay in between. CDR3 residues: CASSDGGSTDTQYF. Written as DNA, the CDR3 is TGTGCCAGCAGTGACGGCGGGAGCACAGATACGCAGTATTTT.

The genes are TRBV14 and TRBJ2-3; 7 positions agree with TRBD2. CDR1 is SGHDN, CDR2 FVKESK, per germline. The CDR3 length is 16 residues. The J segment lost 0 bases and the V segment lost 4 bases, leaving 7 bases of the junction unmatched. The CDR3 sequence: CASSLWLAESTDTQYF. In DNA form, the CDR3 reads TGTGCCAGCAGCCTTTGGCTAGCGGAAAGCACAGATACGCAGTATTTT.

The V and J genes are TRBV4-1 and TRBJ2-1; D assignment may be TRBD1 or TRBD2 (6 bases each). The CDR3 totals 16 residues. Germline V gives CDR1 MGHRA, CDR2 YSYEKL. V lost 10 bases to trimming and J lost 7 bases, with 26 bases between them. The CDR3 sequence is CATQQGGGSGENEQFF. The CDR3 nucleotides are TGCGCCACCCAGCAAGGGGGAGGCTCCGGGGAGAATGAGCAGTTCTTC.

This clone appeared many times. The CDR3 here is CASSPDRGNTEAFF. The CDR3 DNA follows: TGCGCCAGCAGTCCGGACAGGGGGAACACTGAAGCTTTCTTT. The chain has TRBV10-1 and TRBJ1-1; 9 nucleotides align to TRBD1. The ends lost 5 bases at V and 1 base at J; junction bases unmatched: 2. The CDR3 covers 14 residues. The germline CDR1 and CDR2 sequences are WNHNN and SYGVQD (reference sequence).

This chain connects TRBV5-1 to TRBJ1-5; D not certain. The CDR3 is 13 residues long. Germline V gene data show CDR1 as SGHRS and CDR2 as YFSETQ. The V and J ends lost 0 bases and 7 bases respectively, with 8 bases between them. CDR3 sequence: CASSLGIGQPQHF. CDR3 DNA sequence: TGCGCCAGCAGCTTGGGCATCGGGCAGCCCCAGCATTTT.

This clone ranks as medium-sized. The chain recombines TRBV7-2 with TRBJ2-5; D uncertain. The CDR3 is 15 amino acids. V lost 2 bases and J 3 bases, leaving 13 bases between the germline ends. Germline CDR1 reads SGHTA; CDR2 reads FQGNSA. The CDR3 DNA is TGTGCCAGCAGCTTAAGGGCAGCTCCAGAAGAGACCCAGTACTTC. Amino acid sequence: CASSLRAAPEETQYF.

CDR3 sequence reads: CASTKQGTGNSPLHF. In nucleotides, the CDR3 is TGTGCCAGCACTAAACAGGGGACAGGCAATTCACCCCTCCACTTT. The chain employs TRBV2 and TRBJ1-6, with TRBD1 matching over 8 bases. The CDR3 is 15 amino acids. V lost 7 bases to trimming and J lost 7 bases; unmatched junction nucleotides: 9. Germline V gene sequence: CDR1 SNHLY, CDR2 FYNNEI.

This clone was detected only a few times. CDR3 protein: CASSSTPRNTEAFF. CDR3 DNA sequence: TGCGCCAGCAGCTCAACCCCGCGCAACACTGAAGCTTTCTTT. The chain is built from TRBV5-1 and TRBJ1-1; D is ambiguous. V dropped 3 bases and J dropped 2 bases, with 11 bases sitting between them. This CDR3 is built from 14 residues. Germline loops: CDR1 SGHRS, CDR2 YFSETQ.

This clone was recorded only once. The chain has TRBV2 and TRBJ1-5, with D possibly being TRBD1 (5 bases). CDR3 length: 16 residues. Germline CDR1 is SNHLY and CDR2 is FYNNEI. V was cut by 7 bases and J by 4 bases, with 20 bases left in between. This CDR3 is CASKPYFGTKNQPQHF. The CDR3 region has the DNA TGTGCCAGCAAGCCCTATTTTGGGACCAAAAATCAGCCCCAGCATTTT.

J is TRBJ2-1 and V is TRBV6-4; no clear D. Trimming took 2 bases from V and 5 from J, leaving 10 bases between them. CDR1 and CDR2 from the germline V gene are MRHNA and SNTAGT. The CDR3 is made up of 14 amino acids. The CDR3 DNA reads as TGTGCCAGCAGTGACACCTCACTTAACAATGAGCAGTTCTTC. Translation: CASSDTSLNNEQFF.

The rearrangement joins TRBV14 to TRBJ2-3; D is perhaps TRBD1 (6 bases). The length of the CDR3 is 14 residues. CDR1 SGHDN and CDR2 FVKESK come from the germline V gene. V was cut by 4 bases and J by 2 bases, with 10 bases left in between. The CDR3 here is CASSPRGHTDTQYF. As DNA, the CDR3 is TGTGCCAGCAGCCCGAGGGGACACACAGATACGCAGTATTTT.

J is TRBJ1-2 and V is TRBV19; 9 nucleotides align to TRBD1. The V segment lost 5 bases and the J segment 5 bases; nucleotides outside the gene matches: 3. The germline CDR1 and CDR2 sequences are LNHDA and SQIVND (reference sequence). CDR3 length: 13 residues. The CDR3 nucleotides read TGTGCCAGTAGTGTGGGACAGGGTTATGGCTACACCTTC. Encoded protein: CASSVGQGYGYTF.

This sequence joins TRBV11-2 and TRBJ1-5; 9 nucleotides align to TRBD1. V lost 5 bases and J lost 3; bases outside the gene matches: 8. The CDR3 loop spans 16 amino acids. Germline CDR1 is SGHAT and CDR2 is FQNNGV. CDR3 sequence reads: CASSADGQGFNQPQHF. In nucleotides, the CDR3 is TGTGCCAGCAGCGCAGACGGACAGGGGTTCAATCAGCCCCAGCATTTT.

The V gene is TRBV7-3, the J gene TRBJ2-3; 8 bases agree with TRBD2. The CDR3 has 14 residues. From germline, CDR1 is SGHTA and CDR2 FQGTGA. Trimming cost V 3 bases and J 3 bases; bases outside gene matches: 2. The CDR3 DNA sequence: TGTGCCAGCAGCTTCAGCGGGAGTACAGATACGCAGTATTTT. It translates to CASSFSGSTDTQYF.

The chain couples TRBV5-1 to TRBJ2-1; TRBD2 matches at 12 bases. V lost 4 bases to trimming and J lost 7 bases; unmatched junction nucleotides: 6. Germline assignment: CDR1 SGHRS and CDR2 YFSETQ. This CDR3 is built from 15 residues. The DNA of the CDR3 is TGCGCCAGCAGCCTTAGACTAGCGGGAGCTAATGAGCAGTTCTTC. It yields the protein CASSLRLAGANEQFF.

The chain combines TRBV7-3 with TRBJ2-5; TRBD2 matches at 7 bases. This CDR3 has 13 amino acids. Germline loops: CDR1 SGHTA, CDR2 FQGTGA. With V trimmed by 1 base and J by 4 bases, 0 bases remained unmatched. The CDR3, as DNA: TGTGCCAGCAGCTTAAGGGAGGGAGAGACCCAGTACTTC. Translated, it gives CASSLREGETQYF.

CDR3 in amino acids: CASSLALGPIYDTQYF. The CDR3 DNA reads as TGTGCCAGCAGCTTAGCGTTGGGGCCGATTTACGATACGCAGTATTTT. This rearrangement joins TRBV7-2 to TRBJ2-3; D perhaps matches TRBD1 (5 bases). V shed 0 bases and J shed 6 bases, with 16 bases lying between them. CDR1 is SGHTA, CDR2 FQGNSA, per germline. CDR3 length: 16 amino acids. The complete variable domain, with remaining parts taken from reference TRBV7-2 and TRBJ2-3, reads GAGVSQSPSNKVTEKGKDVELRCDPISGHTALYWYRQSLGQGLEFLIYFQGNSAPDKSGLPSDRFSAERTGGSVSTLTIQRTQQEDSAVYLCASSLALGPIYDTQYFGPGTRLTVL.

This chain connects TRBV15 to TRBJ2-5, with 7 bases identical to TRBD2. The V and J ends lost 1 base and 4 bases, in that order; junction bases with no gene match: 6. The germline V gene encodes CDR1 LNHNV and CDR2 YYDKDF (reference sequence). The CDR3 spans 15 residues. The CDR3 DNA reads TGTGCCACCAGCAGAGGACAGCGGGGTAGAGAGACCCAGTACTTC. This gives the protein CATSRGQRGRETQYF.

J is TRBJ2-5 and V is TRBV9, with 7 bases identical to TRBD1. The DNA end lines up better with TRBJ2-7; the J call may be wrong. This CDR3 spans 13 amino acids. CDR1 is SGDLS and CDR2 is YYNGEE in the germline V gene. CDR3 coding DNA: TGTGCCAGCAGCGTTCTAGGGGGCGGCGAGCAGTACTTC. Translating gives CASSVLGGGEQYF.

This clone has a handful of counts. The V and J genes are TRBV6-5 and TRBJ1-1; D is undetermined. The CDR3 length is 13 residues. Germline assignment: CDR1 MNHEY and CDR2 SVGAGI. Trimming took off 6 bases at V and 7 bases at J, with 15 bases between the two ends. The CDR3 here is CASRDPVGVEAFF. For the CDR3, the DNA is TGTGCCAGCAGAGACCCGGTCGGGGTTGAAGCTTTCTTT.

The table lists this clone with a count of one. The chain employs TRBV5-4 and TRBJ2-7; D not resolved. The CDR3 sequence is 13 residues long. V lost 0 bases and J 0 bases, leaving 4 bases between the germline ends. CDR1 is SGHNT, CDR2 YYREEE, per germline (reference sequence). The CDR3 loop is CASSLDGSYEQYF. The CDR3 DNA is TGTGCCAGCAGCTTGGACGGCTCCTACGAGCAGTACTTC.

The rearrangement links TRBV6-5 to TRBJ2-4, with D unclear. Looked up from germline, CDR1 is MNHEY and CDR2 is SVGAGI. V was shortened by 2 bases and J by 3 bases, with 5 bases between the two germline ends. The CDR3 is made up of 13 amino acids. CDR3 DNA: TGTGCCAGCAGTTACAGTAGCAAAAACATTCAGTACTTC. Its translation is CASSYSSKNIQYF.

This chain connects TRBV7-9 to TRBJ1-5; the match to TRBD1 covers 12 bases. Germline V gene sequence: CDR1 SEHNR, CDR2 FQNEAQ (reference sequence). Germline trimming cut 4 bases from V and 9 bases from J; bases unmatched to any gene: 10. This CDR3 is 16 amino acids long. CDR3 coding DNA: TGTGCCAGCAGCTCAGGGACAGGGGGCGCGGATTGGCCCCAGCATTTT. Its translation: CASSSGTGGADWPQHF.